This TCR beta chain was recovered during a study of T cell clones after liver transplantation. The table came from immunoSEQ multiplex PCR; TCRdb's copy has only in-frame clones and leaves some out. The sample contains about 78,000 clones, about four fifths of which appear only once. V trimming: 5 bases; J trimming: 1 base; junction bases outside the gene matches: 6. The CDR3 runs 15 residues. From germline, CDR1 is MNHEY and CDR2 SMNVEV (reference sequence). This clone is medium-sized by share. The antigen is unknown. Study-wide results and caveats: Compared with third party-reactive sequences, donor-reactive ones declined more, independent of withdrawal success.

Sample: CD4+ T cells from blood, taken before liver transplant. V usage is TRBV27 and J usage is TRBJ1-2, with 8 bases matching TRBD1. The TCR comes from a human donor who received a liver transplant. This chain's CDR3 is CASSVRQGLNYGYTF. As DNA, the CDR3 is TGTGCCAGCAGTGTAAGACAGGGGCTTAACTATGGCTACACCTTC.